This T cell receptor beta chain was observed in a study of PD-L1 blockade in urothelial cancer. The overall study: The study recovered a median of about 150,000 T cells per blood sample.

The protocol was immunoSEQ multiplex PCR, while the TCRdb copy is restricted to in-frame clones and leaves out a portion. This sample carries some 40,000 clones, less than 95% of them seen once, and the ten largest clones take about 7.3%. The length of the CDR3 is 14 residues. Germline CDR1 is MGHRA and CDR2 is YSYEKL. Trimming pared 0 bases from V and 10 bases from J, leaving 15 bases between. Time point reported: peripheral blood 6 weeks after treatment start. There were between 1 and 8 samples from each patient, taken pretreatment and on-treatment. This sequence originates from a man in his 70s with urothelial cancer. This specimen was PBMCs, taken around atezolizumab (anti-PD-L1) treatment. The chain links TRBV4-1 to TRBJ1-1; D not resolved. Here the CDR3 reads CASSQDQEGKRAFF. As DNA, the CDR3 is TGCGCCAGCAGCCAAGATCAGGAGGGTAAACGAGCTTTCTTT.